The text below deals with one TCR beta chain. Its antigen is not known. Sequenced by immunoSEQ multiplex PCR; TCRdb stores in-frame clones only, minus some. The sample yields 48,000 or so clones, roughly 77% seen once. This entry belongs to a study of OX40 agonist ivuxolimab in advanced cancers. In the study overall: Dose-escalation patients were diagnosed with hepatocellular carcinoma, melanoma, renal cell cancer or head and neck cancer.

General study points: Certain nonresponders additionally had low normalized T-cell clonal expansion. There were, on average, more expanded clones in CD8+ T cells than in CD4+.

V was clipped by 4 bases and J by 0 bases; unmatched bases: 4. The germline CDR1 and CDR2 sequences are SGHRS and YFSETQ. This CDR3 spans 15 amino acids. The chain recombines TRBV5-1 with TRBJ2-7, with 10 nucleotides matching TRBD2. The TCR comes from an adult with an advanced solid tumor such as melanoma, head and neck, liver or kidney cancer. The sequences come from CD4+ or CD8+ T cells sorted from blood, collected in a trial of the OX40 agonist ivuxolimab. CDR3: CASSRTSGSSYEQYF. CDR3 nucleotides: TGCGCCAGCAGCCGGACTAGCGGTAGCTCCTACGAGCAGTACTTC.